The T cell receptor beta chain under discussion was sequenced for a study of T cells in Graves' hyperthyroidism and ophthalmopathy. On the study more broadly: Peripheral blood was secured at the point of initial diagnosis, before any treatment. Study-wide points: In the analysis, a 13 V-J model separated ophthalmopathy from stable hyperthyroidism. Model predictions of ophthalmopathy came a median 6.5 months before onset.

Regarding this clonotype: Its antigen remains unidentified.

Clinicians diagnosed patients from clinical symptoms, serum thyroxine and TRAb, thyroid ultrasound and orbital computed tomography. RNA transcripts were the template for amplifying TCR beta CDR3 regions. HTBI primers were used for first-round RT-PCR of the TCR CDR3. TCRdb fed the multiplex PCR reads into MiXCR, producing one record per CDR3 protein. The top ten clones hold 15% to 20% of a sample with about 720,000 distinct CDR3 sequences, around a sixth of them seen once. This CDR3 region has 14 residues. The V gene lost 6 bases and the J gene lost 6 bases, with 14 bases spanning the gap. The germline V gene encodes CDR1 MNHNS and CDR2 SASEGT.

This clonotype was sampled from a woman in her forties or fifties with Graves' hyperthyroidism that later progressed to Graves' ophthalmopathy. The material sequenced was blood. The chain uses TRBV6-1 and TRBJ1-4; possibly TRBD1 for D (6 bases). The CDR3 loop reads CASSHRVGDEKLFF. In nucleotides, the CDR3 is TGTGCCAGCAGCCACAGGGTGGGGGATGAAAAACTGTTTTTT.